This is a list of T cell receptor beta chains from one sample in a study of blood T cell repertoires in COVID-19. Using immunoSEQ multiplex PCR, the repertoire was profiled, and TCRdb retains in-frame clones only, with some absent. Here the sample spans about 120,000 clones, 75% to 90% being singletons. Sequencing was done on a sample of peripheral blood. These receptors originate from a man between 70 and 80 years old with active or convalescent COVID-19. The CDR3 runs from the conserved cysteine through the conserved F or W. Each record gives: V gene, D gene, J gene, clone size, CDR3 protein, CDR3 DNA. D genes are given only for firm matches. Rows give clone size only sometimes, using once, few, many, or a class for an expanded clone.

TRBV13,.,TRBJ1-4,few,CASSLEGQNEKLFF,TGTGCCAGCAGCTTAGAAGGACAAAATGAAAAACTGTTTTTT
TRBV30,TRBD1,TRBJ2-1,.,CAWGGQTSYNEQFF,TGTGCCTGGGGGGGACAGACATCCTACAATGAGCAGTTCTTC
TRBV5-1,.,TRBJ1-1,.,CASSPGPNTEAFF,TGCGCCAGCAGCCCAGGGCCGAACACTGAAGCTTTCTTT
TRBV28,TRBD1,TRBJ1-2,.,CASSAPDRERGYTF,TGTGCCAGCAGTGCCCCCGACAGGGAGAGGGGCTACACCTTC
TRBV28,.,TRBJ1-3,.,CASSLPSGGNSGNTIYF,TGTGCCAGCAGTTTACCCTCCGGGGGAAACTCTGGAAACACCATATATTTT
TRBV6-4,.,TRBJ1-1,.,CASSDAAGENTEAFF,TGTGCCAGCAGTGACGCAGCGGGGGAGAACACTGAAGCTTTCTTT
TRBV25-1,.,TRBJ2-6,.,CASSDLGAAKLTF,TGTGCCAGCAGTGACCTGGGGGCAGCCAAACTGACTTTC
TRBV3-1/TRBV3-2,.,TRBJ2-5,.,CASSQAEEEETQYF,TGTGCCAGCAGCCAGGCGGAGGAAGAAGAGACCCAGTACTTC
TRBV3-1/TRBV3-2,.,TRBJ1-1,.,CASSQDLQAEAFF,TGTGCCAGCAGCCAAGATCTTCAGGCCGAAGCTTTCTTT
TRBV18,TRBD2,TRBJ2-3,.,CASSPSLAGSTDTQYF,TGTGCCAGCTCACCGAGTCTAGCGGGGAGCACAGATACGCAGTATTTT
TRBV7-2,TRBD1,TRBJ2-5,.,CASTGTGWETQYF,TGTGCCAGTACCGGGACAGGGTGGGAGACCCAGTACTTC
TRBV19,TRBD1,TRBJ2-7,.,CASKEGQGRFHEQYF,TGTGCCAGTAAAGAGGGACAGGGTCGGTTCCACGAGCAGTACTTC
TRBV5-1,.,TRBJ2-7,once,CASSLVDSYEQYF,TGCGCCAGCAGCTTGGTAGATTCCTACGAGCAGTACTTC
TRBV24-1,.,TRBJ1-1,.,CATRDLRGEAFF,TGTGCCACCAGGGACCTCCGGGGTGAAGCTTTCTTT
TRBV28,TRBD1,TRBJ1-1,.,CASSSILTGGEAFF,TGTGCCAGCAGTTCTATCTTAACAGGGGGTGAAGCTTTCTTT
TRBV5-5,TRBD2,TRBJ2-1,.,CASSYSGGIYNEQFF,TGTGCCAGCAGCTATAGCGGGGGCATCTACAATGAGCAGTTCTTC
TRBV28,.,TRBJ2-7,.,CASSPPGASYEQYF,TGTGCCAGCAGTCCCCCGGGAGCCTCCTACGAGCAGTACTTC
TRBV7-9,.,TRBJ1-1,.,CASSLDQGRTEAFF,TGTGCCAGCAGCTTAGATCAGGGGAGAACTGAAGCTTTCTTT
TRBV19,TRBD1,TRBJ1-6,.,CASNRGNYNSPLHF,TGTGCCAGTAACAGGGGGAATTATAATTCACCCCTCCACTTT
TRBV2,TRBD2,TRBJ2-3,once,CASSGTSGKASTDTQYF,TGTGCCAGCAGCGGGACTAGCGGGAAAGCTAGCACAGATACGCAGTATTTT
TRBV29-1,.,TRBJ1-5,.,CSASGGTGNQPQHF,TGCAGCGCCAGTGGAGGAACGGGCAATCAGCCCCAGCATTTT
TRBV27,TRBD2,TRBJ2-1,.,CASSLSTAGSEQFF,TGTGCCAGCAGTTTATCCACAGCGGGAAGTGAGCAGTTCTTC
TRBV13,TRBD2,TRBJ2-7,.,CASRHMRDYSYEQYF,TGTGCCAGCAGACACATGCGGGACTACTCCTACGAGCAGTACTTC
TRBV27,.,TRBJ1-2,.,CASSLSTKTYEDYGYTF,TGTGCCAGCAGTTTGTCGACAAAAACCTACGAAGACTATGGCTACACCTTC
TRBV5-6,.,TRBJ2-7,.,CASSLGGLEQYF,TGTGCCAGCAGCTTGGGGGGCCTCGAGCAGTACTTC
TRBV2,.,TRBJ1-2,.,CASSGGQANYGYTF,TGTGCCAGCAGTGGTGGGCAGGCTAACTATGGCTACACCTTC
TRBV4-1,.,TRBJ2-1,.,CASSQLVGGGINEQFF,TGCGCCAGCAGCCAGTTAGTAGGAGGAGGCATCAATGAGCAGTTCTTC
TRBV7-9,.,TRBJ1-5,.,CASRRRGAIKPQHF,TGTGCCAGCCGCCGCCGGGGGGCTATCAAGCCCCAGCATTTT
TRBV3-1/TRBV3-2,.,TRBJ2-2,.,CASSPGGELFF,TGTGCCAGCAGCCCGGGCGGGGAGCTGTTTTTT
TRBV12-3/TRBV12-4,.,TRBJ2-4,.,CASSYDRTGTKYF,TGTGCCAGCAGCTACGACAGGACCGGGACGAAGTACTTC
TRBV14,.,TRBJ1-1,.,CASSQVAGTSTEAFF,TGTGCCAGCAGCCAAGTTGCAGGGACAAGCACTGAAGCTTTCTTT
TRBV4-1,.,TRBJ1-6,.,CASSQDWAGGSNSPLHF,TGCGCCAGCAGCCAGGACTGGGCGGGGGGCTCAAATTCACCCCTCCACTTT
TRBV12-3/TRBV12-4,.,TRBJ1-5,.,CASNTGSNQPQHF,TGTGCCAGCAATACAGGGAGCAATCAGCCCCAGCATTTT
TRBV11-2,TRBD2,TRBJ2-1,.,CASSETPSGRSYNEQFF,TGTGCCAGCAGCGAAACCCCTAGCGGGAGGTCCTACAATGAGCAGTTCTTC
TRBV4-2,.,TRBJ1-5,.,CASSQGLTNQPQHF,TGTGCCAGCAGCCAGGGGCTGACGAATCAGCCCCAGCATTTT
TRBV3-1/TRBV3-2,TRBD2,TRBJ2-7,.,CASSLSGNGAYEQYF,TGTGCCAGCAGCCTTAGCGGGAACGGTGCTTACGAGCAGTACTTC
TRBV19,.,TRBJ2-5,.,CASSINQGRETQYF,TGTGCCAGTAGTATTAATCAGGGTCGAGAGACCCAGTACTTC
TRBV4-1,TRBD2,TRBJ2-2,.,CASSHPGTSGKRPGELFF,TGCGCCAGCAGCCATCCCGGGACTAGCGGAAAACGCCCCGGGGAGCTGTTTTTT
TRBV15,TRBD2,TRBJ2-7,.,CATSTRLAGDSYEQYF,TGTGCCACCAGCACCCGACTAGCGGGGGACTCCTACGAGCAGTACTTC
TRBV18,.,TRBJ2-2,.,CASSPNRAGELFF,TGTGCCAGCTCACCAAACAGGGCCGGGGAGCTGTTTTTT
TRBV5-1,.,TRBJ1-3,once,CASSLDSLPGNTIYF,TGCGCCAGCAGCCTAGACAGCCTCCCTGGAAACACCATATATTTT
TRBV4-1,TRBD2,TRBJ2-1,.,CASSQGGLAGNEQFF,TGCGCCAGCAGCCAAGGGGGACTAGCAGGCAATGAGCAGTTCTTC
TRBV10-1,TRBD2,TRBJ2-7,few,CASGVRLAGSSYEQYF,TGCGCCAGCGGGGTTCGACTAGCGGGCAGCTCCTACGAGCAGTACTTC
TRBV28,TRBD2,TRBJ2-3,.,CASGWGGRDTQYF,TGTGCCAGCGGCTGGGGGGGGAGAGATACGCAGTATTTT
TRBV10-3,TRBD1,TRBJ1-5,.,CASAGTGTAVAQHF,TGTGCCAGCGCCGGGACAGGGACCGCAGTGGCCCAGCATTTT
TRBV4-1,.,TRBJ1-6,once,CASSPRGENSPLHF,TGCGCCAGCAGCCCACGGGGGGAAAATTCACCCCTCCACTTT
TRBV28,TRBD2,TRBJ2-2,few,CASSYLTSGGQGGELFF,TGTGCCAGCAGTTACCTTACTAGCGGGGGACAAGGCGGGGAGCTGTTTTTT